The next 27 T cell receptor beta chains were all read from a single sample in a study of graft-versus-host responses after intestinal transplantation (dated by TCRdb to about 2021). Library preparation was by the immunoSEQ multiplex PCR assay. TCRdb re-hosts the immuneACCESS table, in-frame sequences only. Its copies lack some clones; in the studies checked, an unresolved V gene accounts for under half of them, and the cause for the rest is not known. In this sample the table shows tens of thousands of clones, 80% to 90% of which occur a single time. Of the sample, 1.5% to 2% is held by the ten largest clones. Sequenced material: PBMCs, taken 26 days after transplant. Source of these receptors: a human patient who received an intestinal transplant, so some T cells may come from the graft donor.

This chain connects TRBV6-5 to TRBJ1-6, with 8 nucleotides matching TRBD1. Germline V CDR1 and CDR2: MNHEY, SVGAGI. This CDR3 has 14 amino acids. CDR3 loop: CVTTDGTGSSPLHF. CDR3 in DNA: TGTGTCACCACCGACGGGACAGGCTCCTCACCCCTCCACTTT.

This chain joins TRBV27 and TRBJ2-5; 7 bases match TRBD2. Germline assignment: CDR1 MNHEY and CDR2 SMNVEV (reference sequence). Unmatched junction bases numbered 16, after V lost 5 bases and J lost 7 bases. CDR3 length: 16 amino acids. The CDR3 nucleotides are TGTGCCAGCAGTCCAACCGTGGGACTACTCAAAGGGACCCAGTACTTC. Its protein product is CASSPTVGLLKGTQYF.

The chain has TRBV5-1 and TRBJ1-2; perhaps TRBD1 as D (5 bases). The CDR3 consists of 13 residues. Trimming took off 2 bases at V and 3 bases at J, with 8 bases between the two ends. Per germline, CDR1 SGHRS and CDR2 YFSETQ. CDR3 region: CASSLGEDYGYTF. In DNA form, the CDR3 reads TGCGCCAGCAGCTTAGGGGAAGACTATGGCTACACCTTC.

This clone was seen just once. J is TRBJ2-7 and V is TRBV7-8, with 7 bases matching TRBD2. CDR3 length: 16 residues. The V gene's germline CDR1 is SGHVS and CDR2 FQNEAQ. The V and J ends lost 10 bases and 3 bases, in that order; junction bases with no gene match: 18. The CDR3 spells CATRLGGMGGYYEQYF. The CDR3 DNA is TGTGCCACCCGGCTAGGAGGGATGGGGGGGTACTACGAGCAGTACTTC.

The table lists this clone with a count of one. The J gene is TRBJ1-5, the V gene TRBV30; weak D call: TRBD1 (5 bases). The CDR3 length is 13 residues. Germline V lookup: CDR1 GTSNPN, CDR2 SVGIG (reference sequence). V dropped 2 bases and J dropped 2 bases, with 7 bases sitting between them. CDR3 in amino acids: CAWSWGGNQPQHF. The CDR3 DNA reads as TGTGCCTGGAGTTGGGGGGGCAATCAGCCCCAGCATTTT.

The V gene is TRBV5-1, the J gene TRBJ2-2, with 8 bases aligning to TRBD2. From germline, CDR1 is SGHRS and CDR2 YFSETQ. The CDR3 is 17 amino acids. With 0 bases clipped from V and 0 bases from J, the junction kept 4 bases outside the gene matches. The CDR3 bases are TGCGCCAGCAGCTTGGCGTCGGGGGGGGCGAACACCGGGGAGCTGTTTTTT. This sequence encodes CASSLASGGANTGELFF.

CDR3 in amino acids: CASSVADDSYSYEQYF. The CDR3 coding sequence is TGTGCCAGCAGCGTAGCTGACGACAGTTACTCCTACGAGCAGTACTTC. The V and J genes are TRBV9 and TRBJ2-7; D might be TRBD1 (5 bases). CDR1 and CDR2 from the germline V gene are SGDLS and YYNGEE. There are 16 residues in the CDR3. Trimming removed 0 bases at V and 0 bases at J, with 13 bases between.

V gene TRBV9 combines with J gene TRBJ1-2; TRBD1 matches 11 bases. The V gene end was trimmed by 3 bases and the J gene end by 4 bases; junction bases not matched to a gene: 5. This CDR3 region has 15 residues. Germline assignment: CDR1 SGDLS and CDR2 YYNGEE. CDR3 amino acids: CASSAGTGGIYGYTF. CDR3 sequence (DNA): TGTGCCAGCAGCGCCGGGACAGGGGGTATCTATGGCTACACCTTC.

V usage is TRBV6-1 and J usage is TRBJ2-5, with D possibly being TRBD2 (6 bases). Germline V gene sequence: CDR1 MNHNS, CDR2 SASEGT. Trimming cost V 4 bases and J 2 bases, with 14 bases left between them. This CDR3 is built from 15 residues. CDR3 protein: CASSGDSREQETQYF. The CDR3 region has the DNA TGTGCCAGCAGTGGGGACTCTCGCGAACAAGAGACCCAGTACTTC.

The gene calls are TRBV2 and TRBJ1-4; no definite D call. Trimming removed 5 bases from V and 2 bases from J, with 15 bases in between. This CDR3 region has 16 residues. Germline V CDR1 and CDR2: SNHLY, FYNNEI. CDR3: CASSSEGAGTNEKLFF. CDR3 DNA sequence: TGTGCCAGCAGTTCGGAGGGCGCCGGGACTAATGAAAAACTGTTTTTT.

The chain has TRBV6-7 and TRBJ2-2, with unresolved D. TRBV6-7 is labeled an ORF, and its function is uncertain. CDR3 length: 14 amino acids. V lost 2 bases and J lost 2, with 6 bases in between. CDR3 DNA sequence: TGTGCCAGCAGTTACGGCCTCAACACCGGGGAGCTGTTTTTT. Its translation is CASSYGLNTGELFF.

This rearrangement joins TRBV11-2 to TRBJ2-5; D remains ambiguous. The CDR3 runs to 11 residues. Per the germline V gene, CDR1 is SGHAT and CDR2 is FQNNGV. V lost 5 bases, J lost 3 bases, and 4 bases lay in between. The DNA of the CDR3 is TGTGCCAGCAGCCCGGAAGAGACCCAGTACTTC. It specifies CASSPEETQYF. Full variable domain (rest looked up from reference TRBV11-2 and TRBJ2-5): EAGVAQSPRYKIIEKRQSVAFWCNPISGHATLYWYQQILGQGPKLLIQFQNNGVVDDSQLPKDRFSAERLKGVDSTLKIQPAKLEDSAVYLCASSPEETQYFGPGTRLLVL.

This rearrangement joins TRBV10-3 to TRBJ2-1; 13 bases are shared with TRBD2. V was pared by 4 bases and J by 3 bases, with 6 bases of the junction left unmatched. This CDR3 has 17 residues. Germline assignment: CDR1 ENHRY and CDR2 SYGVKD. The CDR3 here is CAISVRLAGGNYNEQFF. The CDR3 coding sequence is TGTGCCATCAGTGTACGACTAGCGGGGGGAAACTACAATGAGCAGTTCTTC.

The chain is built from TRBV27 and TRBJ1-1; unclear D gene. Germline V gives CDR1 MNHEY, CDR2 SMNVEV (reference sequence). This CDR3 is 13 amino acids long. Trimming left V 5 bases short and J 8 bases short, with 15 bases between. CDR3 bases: TGTGCCAGCAGTCCTTTCAGGTTGGGCGAAGCTTTCTTT. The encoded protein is CASSPFRLGEAFF.

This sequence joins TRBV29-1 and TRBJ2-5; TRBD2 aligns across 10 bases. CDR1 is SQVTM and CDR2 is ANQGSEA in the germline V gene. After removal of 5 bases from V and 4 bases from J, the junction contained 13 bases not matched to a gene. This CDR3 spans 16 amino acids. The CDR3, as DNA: TGCAGCGTTATGATCCAAAGCGGGGGGGCCGGAGAGACCCAGTACTTC. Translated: CSVMIQSGGAGETQYF.

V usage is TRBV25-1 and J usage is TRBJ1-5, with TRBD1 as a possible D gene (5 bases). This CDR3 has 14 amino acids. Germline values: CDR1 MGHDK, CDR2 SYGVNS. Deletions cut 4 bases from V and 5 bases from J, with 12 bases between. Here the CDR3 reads CASSGGRYDQPQHF. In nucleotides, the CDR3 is TGTGCCAGCAGTGGGGGGAGGTACGATCAGCCCCAGCATTTT.

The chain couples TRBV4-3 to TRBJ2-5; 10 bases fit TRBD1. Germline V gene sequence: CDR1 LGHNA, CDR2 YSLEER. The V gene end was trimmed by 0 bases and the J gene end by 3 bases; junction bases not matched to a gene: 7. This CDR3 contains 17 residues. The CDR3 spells CASSQDVVGTGEETQYF. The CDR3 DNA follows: TGCGCCAGCAGCCAAGATGTAGTCGGGACAGGGGAAGAGACCCAGTACTTC.

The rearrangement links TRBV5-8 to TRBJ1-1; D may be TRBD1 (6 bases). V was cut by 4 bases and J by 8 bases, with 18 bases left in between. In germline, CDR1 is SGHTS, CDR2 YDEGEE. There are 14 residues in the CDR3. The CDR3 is CASSAYGQPGEAFF. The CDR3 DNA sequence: TGTGCCAGCAGCGCCTACGGACAGCCGGGGGAAGCTTTCTTT.

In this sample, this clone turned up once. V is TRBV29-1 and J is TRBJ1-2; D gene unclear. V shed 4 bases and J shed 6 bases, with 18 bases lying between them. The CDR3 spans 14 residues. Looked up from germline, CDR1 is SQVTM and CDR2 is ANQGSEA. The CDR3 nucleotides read TGCAGCGTTGTTACTAAATTAGGGAGAGATGGCTACACCTTC. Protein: CSVVTKLGRDGYTF.

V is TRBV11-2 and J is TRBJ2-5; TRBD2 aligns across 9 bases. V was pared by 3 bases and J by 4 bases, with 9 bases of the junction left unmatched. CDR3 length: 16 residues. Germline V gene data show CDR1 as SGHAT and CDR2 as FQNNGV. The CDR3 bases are TGTGCCAGCAGCTTCAATGGCGGGGGGGCTCCAGAGACCCAGTACTTC. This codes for CASSFNGGGAPETQYF.

CDR3 in amino acids: CATRLAGIYNEQFF. The CDR3 bases are TGTGCCACCAGACTAGCGGGGATATACAATGAGCAGTTCTTC. The chain couples TRBV25-1 to TRBJ2-1; 11 nucleotides agree with TRBD2. Germline values: CDR1 MGHDK, CDR2 SYGVNS. After removal of 10 bases from V and 4 bases from J, the junction contained 6 bases not matched to a gene. The CDR3 is 14 residues long. The complete variable domain, with remaining parts taken from reference TRBV25-1 and TRBJ2-1, reads EADIYQTPRYLVIGTGKKITLECSQTMGHDKMYWYQQDPGMELHLIHYSYGVNSTEKGDLSSESTVSRIRTEHFPLTLESARPSHTSQYLCATRLAGIYNEQFFGPGTRLTVL.

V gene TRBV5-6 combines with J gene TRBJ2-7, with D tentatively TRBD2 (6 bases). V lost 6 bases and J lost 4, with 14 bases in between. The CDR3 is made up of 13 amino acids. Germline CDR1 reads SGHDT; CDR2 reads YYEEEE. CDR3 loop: CASTFGRGYEQYF. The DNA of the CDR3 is TGTGCCAGCACCTTTGGCCGGGGGTACGAGCAGTACTTC.

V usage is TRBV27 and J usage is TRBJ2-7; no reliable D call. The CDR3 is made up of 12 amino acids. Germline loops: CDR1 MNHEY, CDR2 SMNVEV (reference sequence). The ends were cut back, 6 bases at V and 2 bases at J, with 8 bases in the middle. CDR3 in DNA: TGTGCCAGCAGGGTCCCTACCTACGAGCAGTACTTC. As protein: CASRVPTYEQYF.

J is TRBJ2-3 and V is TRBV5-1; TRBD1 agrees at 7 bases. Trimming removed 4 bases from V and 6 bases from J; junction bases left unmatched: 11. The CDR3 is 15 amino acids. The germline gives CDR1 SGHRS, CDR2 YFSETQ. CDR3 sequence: CASSGDSGGSDTQYF. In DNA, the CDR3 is TGCGCCAGCAGCGGGGACAGTGGAGGTTCGGATACGCAGTATTTT.

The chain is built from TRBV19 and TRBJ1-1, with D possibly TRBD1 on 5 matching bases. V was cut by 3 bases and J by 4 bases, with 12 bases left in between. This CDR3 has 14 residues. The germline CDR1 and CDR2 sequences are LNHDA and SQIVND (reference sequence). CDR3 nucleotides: TGTGCCAGTAGTATGGCGGGGCTCGGCACTGAAGCTTTCTTT. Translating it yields CASSMAGLGTEAFF.

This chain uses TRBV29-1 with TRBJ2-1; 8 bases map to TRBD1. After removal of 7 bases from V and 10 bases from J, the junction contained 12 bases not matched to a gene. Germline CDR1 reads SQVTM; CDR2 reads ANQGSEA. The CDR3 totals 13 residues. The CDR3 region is CSAGGRGLWEQFF. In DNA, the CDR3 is TGCAGCGCCGGGGGCAGGGGGCTATGGGAGCAGTTCTTC.

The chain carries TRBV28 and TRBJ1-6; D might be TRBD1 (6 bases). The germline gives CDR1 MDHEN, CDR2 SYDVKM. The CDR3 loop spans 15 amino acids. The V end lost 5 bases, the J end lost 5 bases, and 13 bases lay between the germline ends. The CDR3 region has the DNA TGTGCCAGCAGTCCCCTAGCAGGGGATAATTCACCCCTCCACTTT. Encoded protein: CASSPLAGDNSPLHF.